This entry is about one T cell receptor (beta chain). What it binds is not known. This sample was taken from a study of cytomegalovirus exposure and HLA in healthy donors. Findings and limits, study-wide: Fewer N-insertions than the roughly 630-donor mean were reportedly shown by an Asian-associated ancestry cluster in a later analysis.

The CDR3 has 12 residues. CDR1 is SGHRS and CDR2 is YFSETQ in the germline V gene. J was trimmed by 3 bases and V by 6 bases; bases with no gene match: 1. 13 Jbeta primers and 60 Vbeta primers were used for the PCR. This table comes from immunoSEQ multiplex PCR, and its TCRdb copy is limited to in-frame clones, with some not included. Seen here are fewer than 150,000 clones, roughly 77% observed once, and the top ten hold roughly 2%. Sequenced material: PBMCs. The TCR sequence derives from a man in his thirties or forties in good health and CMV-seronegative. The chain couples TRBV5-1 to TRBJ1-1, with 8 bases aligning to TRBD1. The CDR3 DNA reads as TGCGCCAGCAAACAGGGGGACACTGAAGCTTTCTTT. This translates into CASKQGDTEAFF.